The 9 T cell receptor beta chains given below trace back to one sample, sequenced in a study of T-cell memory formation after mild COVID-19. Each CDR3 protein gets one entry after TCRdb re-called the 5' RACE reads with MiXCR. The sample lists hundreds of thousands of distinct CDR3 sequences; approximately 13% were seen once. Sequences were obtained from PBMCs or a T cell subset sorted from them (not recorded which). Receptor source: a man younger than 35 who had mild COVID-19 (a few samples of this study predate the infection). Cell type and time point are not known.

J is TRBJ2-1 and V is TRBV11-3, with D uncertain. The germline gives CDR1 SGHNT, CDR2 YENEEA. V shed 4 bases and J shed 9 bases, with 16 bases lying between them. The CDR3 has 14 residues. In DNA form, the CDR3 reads TGTGCCAGCAGCTCCACCCGGGCCAAGGGTGAGCAGTTCTTC. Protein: CASSSTRAKGEQFF.

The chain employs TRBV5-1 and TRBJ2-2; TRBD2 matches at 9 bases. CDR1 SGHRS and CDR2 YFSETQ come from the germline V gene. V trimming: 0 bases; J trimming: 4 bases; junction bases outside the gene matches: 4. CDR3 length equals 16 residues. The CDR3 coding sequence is TGCGCCAGCAGCTTGGCTAGCGGGGTAGCCACCGGGGAGCTGTTTTTT. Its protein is CASSLASGVATGELFF.

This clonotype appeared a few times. Written as DNA, the CDR3 is TGTGCCAGCAGCGTCTTGCAGGGGGGAGAGACCCAGTACTTC. Translating gives CASSVLQGGETQYF. This chain uses TRBV9 with TRBJ2-5, with D tentatively TRBD1 (7 bases). This CDR3 is built from 14 residues. V was trimmed by 2 bases and J by 4 bases, leaving 12 bases between them. CDR1 is SGDLS and CDR2 is YYNGEE in the germline V gene. The variable domain in full, completed from reference TRBV9 and TRBJ2-5, reads DSGVTQTPKHLITATGQRVTLRCSPRSGDLSVYWYQQSLDQGLQFLIQYYNGEERAKGNILERFSAQQFPDLHSELNLSSLELGDSALYFCASSVLQGGETQYFGPGTRLLVL.

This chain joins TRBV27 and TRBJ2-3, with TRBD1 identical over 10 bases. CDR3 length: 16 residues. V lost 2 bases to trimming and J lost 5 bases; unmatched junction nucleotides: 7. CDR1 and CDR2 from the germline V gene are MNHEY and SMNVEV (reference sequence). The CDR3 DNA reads TGTGCCAGCAGTTTAGCCGGGACAGGGGCAGGAGATACGCAGTATTTT. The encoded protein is CASSLAGTGAGDTQYF.

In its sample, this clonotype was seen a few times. CDR3: CASSLLGVSTEAFF. As DNA, the CDR3 is TGCGCCAGCAGCTTGCTCGGGGTAAGCACTGAAGCTTTCTTT. The rearrangement joins TRBV5-1 to TRBJ1-1; D is uncertain. This CDR3 is built from 14 residues. The V end lost 1 base, the J end lost 4 bases, and 11 bases lay between the germline ends. Germline-derived CDR1 and CDR2 are SGHRS and YFSETQ. Full variable domain (remainder filled in from reference TRBV5-1 and TRBJ1-1): KAGVTQTPRYLIKTRGQQVTLSCSPISGHRSVSWYQQTPGQGLQFLFEYFSETQRNKGNFPGRFSGRQFSNSRSEMNVSTLELGDSALYLCASSLLGVSTEAFFGQGTRLTVV.

The CDR3 coding sequence is TGTGCCAGCAGCGTAGCTTCCAGCGGGGGGGCCAATCAAGAGTATTTT. It encodes CASSVASSGGANQEYF. The chain joins TRBV9 to TRBJ2-3; 10 nucleotides align to TRBD2. CDR1 SGDLS and CDR2 YYNGEE come from the germline V gene. The V and J ends lost 0 bases and 13 bases, in that order; junction bases with no gene match: 14. The CDR3 consists of 16 residues. Full variable domain (rest looked up from reference TRBV9 and TRBJ2-3): DSGVTQTPKHLITATGQRVTLRCSPRSGDLSVYWYQQSLDQGLQFLIQYYNGEERAKGNILERFSAQQFPDLHSELNLSSLELGDSALYFCASSVASSGGANQEYFGPGTRLTVL.

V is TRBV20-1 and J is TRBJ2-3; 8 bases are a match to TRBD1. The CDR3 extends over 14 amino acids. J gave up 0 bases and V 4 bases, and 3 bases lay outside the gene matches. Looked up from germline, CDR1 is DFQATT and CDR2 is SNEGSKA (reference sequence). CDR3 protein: CSATGQASTDTQYF. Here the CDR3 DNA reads TGCAGTGCTACGGGACAGGCAAGCACAGATACGCAGTATTTT.

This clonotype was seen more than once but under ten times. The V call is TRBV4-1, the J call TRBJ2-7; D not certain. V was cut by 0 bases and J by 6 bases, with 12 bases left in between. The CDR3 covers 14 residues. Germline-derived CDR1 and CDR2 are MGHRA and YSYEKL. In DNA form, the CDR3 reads TGCGCCAGCAGCCAAGAGGTAGCAAGTGGCGAGCAGTACTTC. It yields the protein CASSQEVASGEQYF.

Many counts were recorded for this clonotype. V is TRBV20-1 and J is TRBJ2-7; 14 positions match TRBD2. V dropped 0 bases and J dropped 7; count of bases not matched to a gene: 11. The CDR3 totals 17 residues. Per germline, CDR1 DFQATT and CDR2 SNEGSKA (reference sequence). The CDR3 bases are TGCAGTGCTAGAGATCGAGGGACTAGCGGGGGCTGGAGGGAGCAGTACGTC. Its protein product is CSARDRGTSGGWREQYV.